This TCR beta chain is from a study of blood T cell repertoires in COVID-19. About the study: T cells, B-cell-depleted T cells, or PBMCs supplied cDNA or gDNA.

The participants were between about 18 and 90 years old and came from under 25 US areas. Donors were grouped by their self-reported clinical history. In the authors' workflow: Reference gene primer amplification gave nucleated cell count estimates. Sequenced by immunoSEQ multiplex PCR; TCRdb stores in-frame clones only, minus some. V and J calls and clone size are copied from that table; D and trimming were computed from the DNA. This table holds fewer than 350,000 clones, around 85% found once. Material: PBMCs or T cells enriched from blood (not recorded which). The source is a woman aged 45-59 years who had recovered from COVID-19.

DNA for the CDR3: TGTGCCAGCAGCTACCTTGGGACAGCTAACTATGGCTACACCTTC. This sequence encodes CASSYLGTANYGYTF. The gene calls are TRBV7-2 and TRBJ1-2, with TRBD1 identical over 7 bases. J was trimmed by 0 bases and V by 4 bases; bases with no gene match: 5. CDR1 is SGHTA and CDR2 is FQGNSA in the germline V gene. The CDR3 contains 15 residues.